The clone carrying this T cell receptor beta chain was detected only a few times. Participants' reported clinical history set cohort assignment. The record originates from a study of blood T cell repertoires in COVID-19. Study details: The origin of the acute and convalescent COVID-19 samples was the United States, Italy and Spain. Sources were T cells, B-cell-depleted T cells, or PBMCs; the material itself was cDNA or gDNA.

Measured with immunoSEQ multiplex PCR; TCRdb has only the in-frame clones, and not every one. This sample has roughly 430,000 clones, with around 90% found just once. This TCR came from a woman in her 40s with acute COVID-19. Sequencing was performed on PBMCs or T cells enriched from blood (not recorded which).

CDR3 in DNA: TGTGCCAGCGGGGGACTTCGGGGTAGGGCCTACAATGAGCAGTTCTTC. Translated: CASGGLRGRAYNEQFF. The chain recombines TRBV27 with TRBJ2-1; D is perhaps TRBD2 (6 bases). Trimming cost V 8 bases and J 2 bases, with 19 bases left between them. Germline V lookup: CDR1 MNHEY, CDR2 SMNVEV (reference sequence). CDR3 length: 16 amino acids.